Following are 12 T cell receptor beta chains from one sample sequenced in a study of shared clonotypes between healthy human individuals. Generated by immunoSEQ multiplex PCR, the TCRdb table keeps only in-frame clones and is missing some. The table includes over a million clones, around 97% detected once. Sequenced: naive CD4+ T cells sorted from blood. Noted subset: CD45RA+ positively selected. Every receptor here comes from a man aged 25-45 years in good health.

In DNA, the CDR3 is TGCGCCAGCAGCTTGGTGGATTCCGAGCAGTACTTC. Translating it yields CASSLVDSEQYF. The chain uses TRBV5-1 and TRBJ2-7; D not resolved. V was clipped by 0 bases and J by 6 bases, with 7 bases between them. The CDR3 runs 12 residues. Germline V gene sequence: CDR1 SGHRS, CDR2 YFSETQ.

The chain couples TRBV28 to TRBJ1-5; D remains ambiguous. Germline CDR1 MDHEN, CDR2 SYDVKM. Trimming shortened V by 3 bases and J by 6 bases, and 9 bases separated the two germline ends. This CDR3 comprises 13 residues. The CDR3 loop reads CASSFGNRQPQHF. CDR3 DNA: TGTGCCAGCAGTTTCGGGAATCGTCAGCCCCAGCATTTT.

This CDR3 reads CASSEIGTGIGTEAFF. In nucleotides, the CDR3 is TGTGCCAGCAGTGAAATTGGGACAGGGATAGGCACTGAAGCTTTCTTT. This sequence joins TRBV2 and TRBJ1-1; 9 bases align to TRBD1. The CDR3 has 16 residues. The junction had 8 bases not matched to a gene; V was cut back by 2 bases and J by 4 bases. The germline V gene encodes CDR1 SNHLY and CDR2 FYNNEI.

V gene TRBV5-1 combines with J gene TRBJ1-2; unclear D gene. The CDR3 sequence is 11 residues long. Trimming removed 6 bases from V and 4 bases from J, with 7 bases in between. Germline lookup yields CDR1 SGHRS and CDR2 YFSETQ. The CDR3 protein is CASTAPYGYTF. In DNA form, the CDR3 reads TGCGCCAGCACAGCCCCCTATGGCTACACCTTC.

The count of this clone is one. The V call is TRBV14, the J call TRBJ2-1; 12 bases are shared with TRBD2. This CDR3 spans 17 amino acids. V lost 5 bases and J lost 0; bases outside the gene matches: 5. Germline V gene lookup returns CDR1 SGHDN and CDR2 FVKESK. The CDR3 DNA reads as TGTGCCAGCAGCTATCTAGCGGGAGGGCCCTCCTACAATGAGCAGTTCTTC. It yields the protein CASSYLAGGPSYNEQFF.

This chain links TRBV11-2 with TRBJ2-7; D ambiguous. The CDR3 loop spans 15 amino acids. Germline assignment: CDR1 SGHAT and CDR2 FQNNGV. V was pared by 5 bases and J by 2 bases, with 16 bases between. The CDR3 bases are TGTGCCAGCAGCCCCGTGGACCGCGGAGCCTACGAGCAGTACTTC. It yields the protein CASSPVDRGAYEQYF.

This clone was detected once. The chain joins TRBV19 to TRBJ2-1, with no clear D. Trimming removed 3 bases at V and 5 bases at J, with 20 bases between. The germline V gene encodes CDR1 LNHDA and CDR2 SQIVND (reference sequence). This CDR3 region has 17 residues. The CDR3 nucleotides are TGTGCCAGTAGTATGGCCGGTCTGGGCAGCCTTAACAATGAGCAGTTCTTC. Protein sequence: CASSMAGLGSLNNEQFF.

The rearrangement joins TRBV9 to TRBJ2-3; a possible D gene is TRBD2 (6 bases). The germline V gene encodes CDR1 SGDLS and CDR2 YYNGEE. The length of the CDR3 is 14 residues. Between the trimmed V and J ends, which lost 0 bases and 6 bases, there was a span of 11 bases. The CDR3 spells CASSVEGGGDTQYF. DNA for the CDR3: TGTGCCAGCAGCGTAGAGGGCGGAGGGGATACGCAGTATTTT. Drawing the rest from reference TRBV9 and TRBJ2-3, the complete variable domain is DSGVTQTPKHLITATGQRVTLRCSPRSGDLSVYWYQQSLDQGLQFLIQYYNGEERAKGNILERFSAQQFPDLHSELNLSSLELGDSALYFCASSVEGGGDTQYFGPGTRLTVL.

This chain uses TRBV6-1 with TRBJ2-1, with TRBD2 as a possible D gene (5 bases). Germline assignment: CDR1 MNHNS and CDR2 SASEGT. The CDR3 is made up of 14 amino acids. Trimming took off 5 bases at V and 7 bases at J, with 15 bases between the two ends. The DNA for the CDR3 is TGTGCCAGCAGTTTACGGGGAGTCGGAAATGAGCAGTTCTTC. Its translation: CASSLRGVGNEQFF.

The V gene is TRBV10-3, the J gene TRBJ2-5; D remains unclear. The V gene's germline CDR1 is ENHRY and CDR2 SYGVKD. V was pared by 4 bases and J by 5 bases, with 5 bases between. This CDR3 is built from 11 residues. CDR3 region: CAISARETQYF. The CDR3 nucleotides read TGTGCCATCAGTGCCAGGGAGACCCAGTACTTC.

This clone showed up just a few times. CDR3 DNA: TGTGCCAGCAGTGATTGGTACGGCTACGAGCAGTACTTC. It specifies CASSDWYGYEQYF. This chain joins TRBV6-1 and TRBJ2-7; no clear D gene. This CDR3 has 13 residues. The ends were cut back, 3 bases at V and 3 bases at J, with 9 bases in the middle. CDR1 is MNHNS, CDR2 SASEGT, per germline.

This chain uses TRBV19 with TRBJ1-4; unclear D gene. V lost 3 bases to trimming and J lost 3 bases, with 11 bases between them. This CDR3 is 15 amino acids long. Germline CDR1 and CDR2: LNHDA and SQIVND (reference sequence). The CDR3 protein is CASSIPGRANEKLFF. The DNA for the CDR3 is TGTGCCAGTAGTATCCCGGGCCGCGCTAATGAAAAACTGTTTTTT.